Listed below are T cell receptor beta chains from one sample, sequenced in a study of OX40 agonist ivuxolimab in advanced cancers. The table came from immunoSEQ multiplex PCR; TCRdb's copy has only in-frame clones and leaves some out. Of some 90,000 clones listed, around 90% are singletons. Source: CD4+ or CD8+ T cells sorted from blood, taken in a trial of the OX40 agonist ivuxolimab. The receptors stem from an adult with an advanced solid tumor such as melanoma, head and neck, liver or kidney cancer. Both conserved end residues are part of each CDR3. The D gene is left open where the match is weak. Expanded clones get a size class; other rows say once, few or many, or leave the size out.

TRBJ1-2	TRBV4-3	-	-	TGCGCCAGCAGCCAAGAAGGCGGGTGGGACGGCTACACCTTC	CASSQEGGWDGYTF
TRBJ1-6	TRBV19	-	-	TGTGCCAGTATAGGCGATCACCTTGATAATTCACCCCTCCACTTT	CASIGDHLDNSPLHF
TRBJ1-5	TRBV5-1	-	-	TGCGCCAGCAGCCCTTTCGGGGGTCTCAATCAGCCCCAGCATTTT	CASSPFGGLNQPQHF
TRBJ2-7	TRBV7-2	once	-	TGTGCCAGCAGCTTAGGCCCCCCCGCCGGGAAGAACGAGCAGTACTTC	CASSLGPPAGKNEQYF
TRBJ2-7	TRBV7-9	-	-	TGTGCCAGCAGCTTATTCTTCCACCCCCGGGTGGAGCAGTACTTC	CASSLFFHPRVEQYF
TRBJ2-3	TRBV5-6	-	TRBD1	TGTGCCAGCGCCTTTCGAGACAGGGGGGCAGATACGCAGTATTTT	CASAFRDRGADTQYF
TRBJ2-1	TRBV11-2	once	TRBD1	TGTGCCAGCAGCCTCGGGACAGGTTCCTACAATGAGCAGTTCTTC	CASSLGTGSYNEQFF
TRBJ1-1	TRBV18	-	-	TGTGCCAGCTCACCCGTCGAGGGGACTGAAGCTTTCTTT	CASSPVEGTEAFF
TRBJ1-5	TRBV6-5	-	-	TGTGCCAGCAGGGGGTATGGGAGCAATCAGCCCCAGCATTTT	CASRGYGSNQPQHF
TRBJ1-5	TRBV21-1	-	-	TGTGCCAGCAGCAAAGTGACAGTACATAGCAATCAGCCCCAGCATTTT	CASSKVTVHSNQPQHF
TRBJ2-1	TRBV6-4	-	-	TGTGCCAGCAGTCGACAGGCCCTGTACAATGAGCAGTTCTTC	CASSRQALYNEQFF
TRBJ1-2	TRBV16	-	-	TGTGCCAGCAGCCTCCGGGGCAGGCCATCCCCTAACTATGGCTACACCTTC	CASSLRGRPSPNYGYTF
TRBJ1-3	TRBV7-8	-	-	TGTGCCAGCAGCTTAGTCCAGGGCCGTTCTGGGAACACCATATATTTT	CASSLVQGRSGNTIYF
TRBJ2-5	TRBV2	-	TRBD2	TGTGCCAGCAGTGGAGGACTAGCAGGGACCCAGTACTTC	CASSGGLAGTQYF
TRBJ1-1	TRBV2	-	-	TGTGCCAGCAGTTGGAATCGGCAGTCACCGGAAGCTTTCTTT	CASSWNRQSPEAFF
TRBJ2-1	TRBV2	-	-	TGTGCCAGCAGTGAGGGGCCGACCCTAGGTGAGCAGTTCTTC	CASSEGPTLGEQFF
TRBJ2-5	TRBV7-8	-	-	TGTGCCAGCGTCGATGGGGGGTCCCAAGAGACCCAGTACTTC	CASVDGGSQETQYF
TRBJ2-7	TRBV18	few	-	TGTGCCAGCTCACCGGAACGTATACTCTCCTACGAGCAGTACTTC	CASSPERILSYEQYF
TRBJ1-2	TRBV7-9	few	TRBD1	TGTGCCAGCAGCAGACAGGGGATCAACTATGGCTACACCTTC	CASSRQGINYGYTF
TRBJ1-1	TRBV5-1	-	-	TGCGCCAGCACAGACCTGAAGAGGGGACGGATGAACACTGAAGCTTTCTTT	CASTDLKRGRMNTEAFF
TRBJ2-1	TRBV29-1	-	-	TGCAGCGTTGGGGCAACAAGGAATGAGCAGTTCTTC	CSVGATRNEQFF
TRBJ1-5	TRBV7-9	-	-	TGTGCCAGCAGCGCTTCGGGGCAGGGAAATCAGCCCCAGCATTTT	CASSASGQGNQPQHF
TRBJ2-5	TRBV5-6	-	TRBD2	TGTGCCAGCAGCTTGTCGGGACTAGCGAACCAAGAGACCCAGTACTTC	CASSLSGLANQETQYF
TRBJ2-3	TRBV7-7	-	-	TGTGCCAGCAGCTTAGGCGCTAGCGATCGTACAGATACGCAGTATTTT	CASSLGASDRTDTQYF
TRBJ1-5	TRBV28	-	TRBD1	TGTGCCAGCAGTTTCTTGACAGGGGGGAATCAGCCCCAGCATTTT	CASSFLTGGNQPQHF
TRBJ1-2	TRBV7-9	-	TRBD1	TGTGCCAGCAGCTGGGGACAGTCCTCCTATGGCTACACCTTC	CASSWGQSSYGYTF
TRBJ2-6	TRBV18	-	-	TGTGCCAGCTCAGGCGGGAACCCCGGGGCCAACGTCCTGACTTTC	CASSGGNPGANVLTF
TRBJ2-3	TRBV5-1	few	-	TGCGCCAGCAGCTTGTCGGCTAGCACAGATACGCAGTATTTT	CASSLSASTDTQYF
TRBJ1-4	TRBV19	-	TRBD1	TGTGCCAGTAATCCCCCCCTGGGGACAGGGGGCAAACTGTTTTTT	CASNPPLGTGGKLFF
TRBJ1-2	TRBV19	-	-	TGTGCCACCCGGGCGGACGGAAACTATGGCTACACCTTC	CATRADGNYGYTF
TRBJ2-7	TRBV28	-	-	TGTGCCACCCGGGGAGCGCCGGAGCAGTACTTC	CATRGAPEQYF
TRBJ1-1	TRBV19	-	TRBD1	TGTGCCAGTAGTACTCGGGGACAGGGGGCTCGGATGAACACTGAAGCTTTCTTT	CASSTRGQGARMNTEAFF
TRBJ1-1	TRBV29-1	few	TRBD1	TGCAGTGGTTCGACAGGGATGAACACTGAAGCTTTCTTT	CSGSTGMNTEAFF
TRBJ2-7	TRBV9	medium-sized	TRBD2	TGTGCCAGCAGCGTAGGGAGCGGGGGTCCCTACGAGCAGTACTTC	CASSVGSGGPYEQYF
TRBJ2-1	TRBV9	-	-	TGTGCCAGCAGCGTAGGTCTCCTAGGGGCTACCTCCCCTTCCTACAATGAGCAGTTCTTC	CASSVGLLGATSPSYNEQFF
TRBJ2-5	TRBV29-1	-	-	TGCAGCGTTGGAAGAAGCGCGGCCCTCCAAGAGACCCAGTACTTC	CSVGRSAALQETQYF
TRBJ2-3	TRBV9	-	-	TGTGCCAGCACCGACCATCAGGGGCTAGATACGCAGTATTTT	CASTDHQGLDTQYF
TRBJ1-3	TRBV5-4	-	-	TGTGCCAGCAGCTTGGCCGGGGGCGGTGGAAACACCATATATTTT	CASSLAGGGGNTIYF
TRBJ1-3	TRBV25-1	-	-	TGTGCCAGCAACGAACAGGGCTCTGGAAACACCATATATTTT	CASNEQGSGNTIYF
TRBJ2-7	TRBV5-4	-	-	TGTGCCAGCAGCTTGGAGGGCAGCTCCTACGAGCAGTACTTC	CASSLEGSSYEQYF
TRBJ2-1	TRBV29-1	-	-	TGCAGCGTTGAAGCTCAGGAGGGGGGATCCTACAATGAGCAGTTCTTC	CSVEAQEGGSYNEQFF
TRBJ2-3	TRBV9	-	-	TGTGCCAGCAGAGCTGGGCCTAAACCTGACACAGATACGCAGTATTTT	CASRAGPKPDTDTQYF
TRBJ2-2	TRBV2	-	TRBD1	TGTGCCAGCCTAGGGACAGGGGGCGTAGCCGGGGAGCTGTTTTTT	CASLGTGGVAGELFF
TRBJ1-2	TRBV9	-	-	TGTGCCAGCAGCGTAGGCAGGGGAAATAACTATGGCTACACCTTC	CASSVGRGNNYGYTF
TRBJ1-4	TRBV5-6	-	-	TGTGCCAGCAGCGCCCACAGGGTTTCGGGAGAAAAACTGTTTTTT	CASSAHRVSGEKLFF
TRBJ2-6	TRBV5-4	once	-	TGTGCCAGCAGCACACCCAGGGGGGACTCTGGGGCCAACGTCCTGACTTTC	CASSTPRGDSGANVLTF
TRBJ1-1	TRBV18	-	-	TGTGCCAGCTCACCACTCCCCCGGGATAGGGCTTTCTTT	CASSPLPRDRAFF
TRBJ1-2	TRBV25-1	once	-	TGTGCCAGCAGGAGGGACGGCTCTAACTATGGCTACACCTTC	CASRRDGSNYGYTF